The count of the clone carrying this TCR beta chain is one. This record comes from a study of cytomegalovirus exposure and HLA in healthy donors. TCRdb keeps only in-frame clones here, not all; method: immunoSEQ multiplex PCR. The sample lists about 160,000 clones, approximately 89% occurring once. Germline values: CDR1 SGDLS, CDR2 YYNGEE. V was pared by 3 bases and J by 3 bases, with 22 bases between. CDR3 size: 17 residues. The receptor's source is a man aged 18 to 29 in good health and CMV-seropositive. Material for sequencing was PBMCs. The gene calls are TRBV9 and TRBJ2-7, with TRBD1 as a possible D gene (5 bases). CDR3 in DNA: TGTGCCAGCAGCGCCACCCCTTACAGCAGGCAGGGCTACGAGCAGTACTTC. It translates to CASSATPYSRQGYEQYF. Filled out from reference TRBV9 and TRBJ2-7, the complete variable domain reads DSGVTQTPKHLITATGQRVTLRCSPRSGDLSVYWYQQSLDQGLQFLIQYYNGEERAKGNILERFSAQQFPDLHSELNLSSLELGDSALYFCASSATPYSRQGYEQYFGPGTRLTVT.